This T cell receptor beta chain was identified during a study of blood T cell repertoires in COVID-19. TCRdb keeps only in-frame clones here, not all; method: immunoSEQ multiplex PCR. The data contain about 110,000 clones, around 75% of them seen just once; the ten biggest clones take up 0.75% to 1%. Sequenced sample: peripheral blood. This sequence was found in a human donor with acute or convalescent COVID-19. The donor label of this sample is uncertain.

The chain's CDR3 is CAWSGQPNTEAFF. The CDR3 DNA follows: TGTGCCTGGAGCGGACAGCCTAACACTGAAGCTTTCTTT. The gene calls are TRBV30 and TRBJ1-1, with D maybe TRBD1 (6 bases). The CDR3 has 13 residues. Trimming shortened V by 3 bases and J by 2 bases, and 10 bases separated the two germline ends. From germline, CDR1 is GTSNPN and CDR2 SVGIG (reference sequence).